This T cell receptor beta chain was sequenced during a study of CD8+CD57+ T cells in acquired aplastic anemia. General study points: Around 30 was the count of CD8+ CDR3 sequences that patients shared with controls.

About this clonotype: Its antigen is not known.

TCR beta VDJ combinations and CDR3 sequences were profiled from genomic DNA. TCRdb reprocessed the reads with MiXCR, giving one entry per CDR3 protein. Found here are roughly 180,000 distinct CDR3 sequences, about 60% of them singletons; the top ten hold roughly 42%. In patients chosen for sequencing, flow cytometry had shown CD8+CD57+ cell expansion. Among the patients, all had severe acquired aplastic anemia. This CDR3 region has 15 residues. The germline gives CDR1 SGHRS, CDR2 YFSETQ. The V gene end was trimmed by 7 bases and the J gene end by 3 bases; junction bases not matched to a gene: 12. The clonotype comes from a human donor with aplastic anemia. The sample comprised sorted CD4+, CD8+, or CD8+CD57+ T cells (not recorded which) from PBMCs. The chain has TRBV5-1 and TRBJ2-7; 8 bases are a match to TRBD2. The CDR3 DNA reads TGCGCCAGCCCGGGACTAGTAAGCTCACGCTACGAGCAGTACTTC. It is translated as CASPGLVSSRYEQYF.